This T cell receptor (beta chain) came from a study of CD8+CD57+ T cells in acquired aplastic anemia. Turning to the study itself: Sorted CD4+ plus CD8+ cells gave DNA averaging roughly 3 ug.

Patients chosen for sequencing had CD8+CD57+ cells that had expanded, as shown by flow cytometry. Per the germline V gene, CDR1 is SQVTM and CDR2 is ANQGSEA. V shed 8 bases, J shed 5 bases, and the junction held 12 bases outside the gene matches. The CDR3 has 14 residues. Investigators profiled TCR beta VDJ and CDR3 from genomic DNA template. TCRdb reanalysed the reads using MiXCR and keeps one entry per CDR3 protein. The repertoire holds some 200,000 distinct CDR3 sequences, with 48% as singletons. The source material was sorted CD4+, CD8+, or CD8+CD57+ T cells (not recorded which) from PBMCs. The TCR comes from a human donor with aplastic anemia. This rearrangement joins TRBV29-1 to TRBJ2-5; TRBD2 aligns across 9 bases. This CDR3 reads CSSEAGGDVETQYF. DNA of the CDR3: TGCAGCAGTGAGGCGGGAGGGGATGTCGAGACCCAGTACTTC.